A single T cell receptor (beta chain) is shown here with its context. Its antigen is still unknown. Libraries were prepared by immunoSEQ multiplex PCR; TCRdb keeps only in-frame clonotypes and omits some of them. The sample includes about 53,000 clones, roughly 80% of them seen just once. The record originates from a study of vaccination effects on CD4 cells after COVID-19. Turning to the study itself: Each culture well received under 2.5 million PBMC. These cells were then cultured in IMDM with around 9.6 IU/ml IL-2 and about 9.4 ug/ml peptides. Study-wide points: Infection-derived and vaccine-derived clones contracted markedly late after vaccination.

Trimming shortened V by 5 bases and J by 4 bases, and 16 bases separated the two germline ends. Germline CDR1 is SGHTA and CDR2 is FQGTGA. The CDR3 is made up of 15 amino acids. The culture ran for around nine days, and then CD4+ T cells were isolated. The rearrangement uses TRBV7-3 and TRBJ2-3; the D call may be TRBD1 or TRBD2 (5 bases each). This specimen consisted of CD4+ T cells from PBMCs cultured without peptide, obtained before COVID-19 vaccination. The clonotype comes from a human donor who received a COVID-19 vaccine. The CDR3 loop reads CASSPGLPGADTQYF. For the CDR3, the DNA is TGTGCCAGCAGCCCGGGGCTTCCCGGGGCAGATACGCAGTATTTT. The whole variable domain, filled in from reference TRBV7-3 and TRBJ2-3, reads GAGVSQTPSNKVTEKGKYVELRCDPISGHTALYWYRQSLGQGPEFLIYFQGTGAADDSGLPNDRFFAVRPEGSVSTLKIQRTERGDSAVYLCASSPGLPGADTQYFGPGTRLTVL.